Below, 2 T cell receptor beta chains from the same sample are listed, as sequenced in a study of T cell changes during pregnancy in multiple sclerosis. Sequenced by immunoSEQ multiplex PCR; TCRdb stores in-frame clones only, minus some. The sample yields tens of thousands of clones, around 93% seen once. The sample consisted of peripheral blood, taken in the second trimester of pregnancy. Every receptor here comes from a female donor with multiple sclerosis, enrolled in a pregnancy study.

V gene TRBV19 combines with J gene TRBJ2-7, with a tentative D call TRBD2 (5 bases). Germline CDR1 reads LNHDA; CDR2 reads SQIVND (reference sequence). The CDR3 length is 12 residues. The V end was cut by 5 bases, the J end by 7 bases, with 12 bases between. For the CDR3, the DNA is TGTGCCAGTAGTTTCCGGGAAGGGGAGCAGTACTTC. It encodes CASSFREGEQYF.

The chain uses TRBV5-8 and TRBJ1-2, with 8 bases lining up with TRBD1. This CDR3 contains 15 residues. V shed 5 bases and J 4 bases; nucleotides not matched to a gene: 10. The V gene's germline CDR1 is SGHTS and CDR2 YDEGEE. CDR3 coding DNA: TGTGCCAGCAGTCAAAGACAGGGGCCCCTCTATGGCTACACCTTC. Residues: CASSQRQGPLYGYTF.